The T cell receptor beta chain under discussion was sequenced for a study of control samples from healthy donors and cancer patients. Sequenced by immunoSEQ multiplex PCR; TCRdb stores in-frame clones only, minus some. Among about 170,000 clones, about 93% were seen once, and the ten largest hold roughly 4%. The sequence was obtained from an older woman in good health. Sequenced input: blood.

The CDR3 spells CASSVGLAGGLNTGELFF. CDR3 nucleotides: TGTGCCAGCAGCGTAGGCCTAGCGGGGGGCTTAAACACCGGGGAGCTGTTTTTT. V and J are TRBV9 and TRBJ2-2; 11 bases are a match to TRBD2. The CDR3 totals 18 residues. Looked up from germline, CDR1 is SGDLS and CDR2 is YYNGEE. V was pared by 0 bases and J by 2 bases, with 6 bases of the junction left unmatched. The full variable domain, in which reference TRBV9 and TRBJ2-2 provide the parts outside the CDR3, is DSGVTQTPKHLITATGQRVTLRCSPRSGDLSVYWYQQSLDQGLQFLIQYYNGEERAKGNILERFSAQQFPDLHSELNLSSLELGDSALYFCASSVGLAGGLNTGELFFGEGSRLTVL.